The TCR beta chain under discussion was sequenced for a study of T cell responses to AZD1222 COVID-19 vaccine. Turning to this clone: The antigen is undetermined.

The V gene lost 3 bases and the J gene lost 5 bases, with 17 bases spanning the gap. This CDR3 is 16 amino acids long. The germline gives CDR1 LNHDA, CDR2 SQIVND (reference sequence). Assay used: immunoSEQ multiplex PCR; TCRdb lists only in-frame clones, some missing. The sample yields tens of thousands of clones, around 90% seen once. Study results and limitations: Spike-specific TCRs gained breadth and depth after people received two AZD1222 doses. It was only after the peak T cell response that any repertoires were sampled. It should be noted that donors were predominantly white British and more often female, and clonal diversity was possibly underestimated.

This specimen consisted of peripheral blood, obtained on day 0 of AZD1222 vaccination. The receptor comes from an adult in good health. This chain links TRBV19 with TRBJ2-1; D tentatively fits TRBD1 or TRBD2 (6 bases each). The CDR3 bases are TGTGCCAGTAGTATGGGGGGCGGGGTGCGCAACAATGAGCAGTTCTTC. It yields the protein CASSMGGGVRNNEQFF.